A single sample is the source of the 27 T cell receptor beta chains below, sequenced in a study of blood T cell repertoires in COVID-19. TCRdb's copy holds only in-frame clones and misses some; the assay was immunoSEQ multiplex PCR. Among roughly 500,000 clones listed, around nine tenths were seen once. Sequencing was carried out using PBMCs or T cells enriched from blood (not recorded which). The receptors originated from a woman aged 40 to 49 who had recovered from COVID-19.

V is TRBV5-1 and J is TRBJ1-1, with D hard to call. The length of the CDR3 is 15 residues. V lost 0 bases to trimming and J lost 1 base, with 10 bases between them. Looked up from germline, CDR1 is SGHRS and CDR2 is YFSETQ. The CDR3 region is CASSLASSGNTEAFF. CDR3 DNA: TGCGCCAGCAGCTTGGCTTCTTCAGGGAACACTGAAGCTTTCTTT.

The chain employs TRBV6-2 or TRBV6-3 and TRBJ2-1; D not certain. The CDR3 runs to 13 residues. CDR1 is MNHEY, CDR2 SVGEGT, per germline. Trimming stripped 5 bases from V and 4 bases from J, with 9 bases between. For the CDR3, the DNA is TGTGCCAGCAGTGCCGAGACTTACAATGAGCAGTTCTTC. Amino acids: CASSAETYNEQFF.

V gene TRBV4-1 combines with J gene TRBJ2-7; the match to TRBD2 covers 9 bases. Trimming cost V 2 bases and J 2 bases; bases outside gene matches: 19. The CDR3 consists of 20 residues. Germline V gives CDR1 MGHRA, CDR2 YSYEKL. CDR3 nucleotide sequence: TGCGCCAGCAGCCAAAGAAGGGAGGGTAGCGGGAGCGGAAGGACCTACGAGCAGTACTTC. Protein sequence: CASSQRREGSGSGRTYEQYF.

This sequence joins TRBV21-1 and TRBJ1-1; no DNA check was done on the table's D call, TRBD1. TRBV21-1 is flagged as a pseudogene. The CDR3 has 12 amino acids. CDR3 bases: TGTGCCAGCAGCGCCTCCGGACAGGGTGCTTTCTTT. This translates into CASSASGQGAFF.

The CDR3 sequence: CATLGGGGRGYTF. For the CDR3, the DNA is TGTGCCACCCTGGGAGGGGGGGGTCGTGGCTACACCTTC. V and J are TRBV6-5 and TRBJ1-2; a possible D gene is TRBD1 (6 bases). Germline assignment: CDR1 MNHEY and CDR2 SVGAGI. Trimming removed 10 bases at V and 7 bases at J, with 19 bases between. The length of the CDR3 is 13 residues.

The chain recombines TRBV24-1 with TRBJ1-1; TRBD1 agrees at 8 bases. V lost 3 bases, J lost 4 bases, and 12 bases stayed unmatched. CDR3 size: 17 residues. Germline lookup yields CDR1 KGHDR and CDR2 SFDVKD. The CDR3: CATSDPRTGKTSTEAFF. CDR3 DNA: TGTGCCACCAGTGATCCCCGGACAGGGAAAACTAGCACTGAAGCTTTCTTT.

Only a few counts were recorded for this clone. This chain joins TRBV19 and TRBJ1-2; 10 bases line up with TRBD1. With 5 bases clipped from V and 7 bases from J, the junction kept 7 bases outside the gene matches. The CDR3 extends over 14 amino acids. CDR1 is LNHDA, CDR2 SQIVND, per germline (reference sequence). The CDR3 reads CASSWTGGSFGYTF. As DNA, the CDR3 is TGTGCCAGTAGTTGGACAGGGGGAAGCTTTGGCTACACCTTC.

V is TRBV6-5 and J is TRBJ1-1, with 12 bases matching TRBD1. The length of the CDR3 is 14 residues. Germline assignment: CDR1 MNHEY and CDR2 SVGAGI. J gave up 9 bases and V 7 bases, and 9 bases lay outside the gene matches. The CDR3 DNA follows: TGTGCCAGCAAGGGTGGGACAGGGGGCGAAAAAGCTTTCTTT. Encoded protein: CASKGGTGGEKAFF.

V gene TRBV18 combines with J gene TRBJ2-7; TRBD1 aligns across 7 bases. V lost 3 bases to trimming and J lost 2 bases; unmatched junction nucleotides: 1. The CDR3 runs 13 residues. The germline V gene encodes CDR1 KGHSH and CDR2 LQKENI. In nucleotides, the CDR3 is TGTGCCAGCTCACCCCAGGGGGCCTACGAGCAGTACTTC. This translates into CASSPQGAYEQYF.

The chain carries TRBV5-1 and TRBJ2-7; 12 nucleotides match TRBD1. Per germline, CDR1 SGHRS and CDR2 YFSETQ. Losses at the gene ends were 0 bases for V and 6 bases for J; bases not matched to a gene: 4. CDR3 length: 15 residues. CDR3 DNA sequence: TGCGCCAGCAGCTTGGCCGGGACAGGGGGCGGCGAGCAGTACTTC. This translates into CASSLAGTGGGEQYF.

The chain links TRBV24-1 to TRBJ2-1; 10 bases agree with TRBD2. This CDR3 has 15 residues. Trimming removed 5 bases from V and 8 bases from J; junction bases left unmatched: 8. Germline values: CDR1 KGHDR, CDR2 SFDVKD. Here the CDR3 reads CATSGGSGRADEQFF. CDR3 coding DNA: TGTGCCACCAGTGGTGGCAGCGGGAGGGCTGATGAGCAGTTCTTC.

The gene calls are TRBV3-1 (or the pseudogene TRBV3-2) and TRBJ2-3, with TRBD2 matching 9 bases. The V gene's germline CDR1 is LGHDT and CDR2 YNNKEL (reference sequence). V was pared by 4 bases and J by 2 bases, with 4 bases of the junction left unmatched. The CDR3 totals 15 residues. The CDR3 is CASSPLAGYTDTQYF. The CDR3 DNA follows: TGTGCCAGCAGCCCACTAGCGGGCTACACAGATACGCAGTATTTT.

This rearrangement joins TRBV10-3 to TRBJ2-2; 9 bases align to TRBD2. Germline V CDR1 and CDR2: ENHRY, SYGVKD. With V trimmed by 6 bases and J by 4 bases, 18 bases remained unmatched. The CDR3 covers 19 residues. The CDR3 reads CAIRAAGLAARGSTGELFF. In nucleotides, the CDR3 is TGTGCCATCAGGGCCGCGGGACTAGCCGCCCGTGGTTCCACCGGGGAGCTGTTTTTT.

This clone was observed a handful of times. CDR3 bases: TGTGCCAGCAGCGAAGGACAGCCTGGGGATGAGCAGTTCTTC. This encodes CASSEGQPGDEQFF. The chain has TRBV7-9 and TRBJ2-1, with a weak D call TRBD1 (6 bases). Germline V CDR1 and CDR2: SEHNR, FQNEAQ (reference sequence). V dropped 5 bases and J dropped 8 bases, with 16 bases sitting between them. The CDR3 length is 14 residues.

The chain is built from TRBV4-3 and TRBJ1-5; 9 positions agree with TRBD1. From germline, CDR1 is LGHNA and CDR2 YSLEER. V dropped 2 bases and J dropped 6; count of bases not matched to a gene: 11. This CDR3 region has 17 residues. For the CDR3, the DNA is TGCGCCAGCAGCCAAAAACTCTCCGGGACAGGGTCTCAGCCCCAGCATTTT. Encoded protein: CASSQKLSGTGSQPQHF.

J is TRBJ1-5 and V is TRBV5-1; the D is unclear. The CDR3 covers 13 residues. V was shortened by 0 bases and J by 3 bases, with 4 bases between the two germline ends. The germline CDR1 and CDR2 sequences are SGHRS and YFSETQ. The CDR3 region is CASSLGDNQPQHF. The DNA for the CDR3 is TGCGCCAGCAGCTTGGGAGACAATCAGCCCCAGCATTTT.

The chain uses TRBV5-1 and TRBJ2-5; 12 bases are a match to TRBD2. The V segment lost 0 bases and the J segment 4 bases; nucleotides outside the gene matches: 7. The CDR3 totals 17 residues. The germline V gene has CDR1 SGHRS and CDR2 YFSETQ. The CDR3 region has the DNA TGCGCCAGCAGCTTGGCCGTTCTAGCGGGAGGGAGAGAGACCCAGTACTTC. Its translation: CASSLAVLAGGRETQYF.

The chain combines TRBV19 with TRBJ1-2, with TRBD1 matching 9 bases. V gave up 6 bases and J gave up 6 bases; unmatched junction bases: 5. From germline, CDR1 is LNHDA and CDR2 SQIVND (reference sequence). The CDR3 is made up of 13 amino acids. The CDR3 loop is CASRPGTGNGYTF. CDR3 in DNA: TGTGCCAGTAGACCCGGGACAGGGAATGGCTACACCTTC. Full variable domain (rest looked up from reference TRBV19 and TRBJ1-2): DGGITQSPKYLFRKEGQNVTLSCEQNLNHDAMYWYRQDPGQGLRLIYYSQIVNDFQKGDIAEGYSVSREKKESFPLTVTSAQKNPTAFYLCASRPGTGNGYTFGSGTRLTVV.

The chain uses TRBV6-2 or TRBV6-3 and TRBJ2-1, with 10 bases identical to TRBD1. CDR1 and CDR2 from the germline V gene are MNHEY and SVGEGT. The CDR3 consists of 15 residues. Trimming cost V 5 bases and J 8 bases; bases outside gene matches: 9. DNA for the CDR3: TGTGCCAGCAGTCAAACCCGACAGGGGGCGGATGAGCAGTTCTTC. Its translation is CASSQTRQGADEQFF.

This chain uses TRBV27 with TRBJ2-2, with a possible D match to TRBD1 (7 bases). This CDR3 spans 16 amino acids. Germline-derived CDR1 and CDR2 are MNHEY and SMNVEV (reference sequence). V lost 2 bases to trimming and J lost 3 bases, with 13 bases between them. In DNA, the CDR3 is TGTGCCAGCAGTTTAAGGGGGCGGGATGACACCGGGGAGCTGTTTTTT. It is translated as CASSLRGRDDTGELFF.

This rearrangement joins TRBV5-1 to TRBJ1-1; maybe TRBD1 (5 bases). CDR3 size: 16 residues. V dropped 6 bases and J dropped 4 bases, with 22 bases sitting between them. Germline V lookup: CDR1 SGHRS, CDR2 YFSETQ. CDR3 sequence reads: CASTLEGGGSSTEAFF. CDR3 DNA sequence: TGCGCCAGCACCTTAGAGGGCGGGGGGAGTTCCACTGAAGCTTTCTTT. The full variable domain, completed using reference TRBV5-1 and TRBJ1-1, is KAGVTQTPRYLIKTRGQQVTLSCSPISGHRSVSWYQQTPGQGLQFLFEYFSETQRNKGNFPGRFSGRQFSNSRSEMNVSTLELGDSALYLCASTLEGGGSSTEAFFGQGTRLTVV.

V usage is TRBV5-8 and J usage is TRBJ2-2, with unresolved D. V was shortened by 7 bases and J by 6 bases, with 7 bases between the two germline ends. From germline, CDR1 is SGHTS and CDR2 YDEGEE. The CDR3 extends over 11 amino acids. The CDR3 DNA is TGTGCCAGCCCCGCGGCCGGGGAGCTGTTTTTT. Protein sequence: CASPAAGELFF.

This rearrangement joins TRBV3-1 (or the pseudogene TRBV3-2) to TRBJ1-5; a weak D match, TRBD1 (5 bases). V lost 8 bases and J lost 4, with 9 bases in between. Germline CDR1 LGHDT, CDR2 YNNKEL (reference sequence). This CDR3 spans 12 amino acids. CDR3 protein: CASGARNQPQHF. In DNA, the CDR3 is TGTGCCAGCGGGGCCAGAAATCAGCCCCAGCATTTT.

This chain joins TRBV5-4 and TRBJ2-5, with 8 bases matching TRBD2. The CDR3 is made up of 17 amino acids. Germline assignment: CDR1 SGHNT and CDR2 YYREEE (reference sequence). V lost 0 bases, J lost 5 bases, and 12 bases stayed unmatched. The CDR3 DNA reads TGTGCCAGCAGCTTGGGGGCAGCGGGAGTGTTCGGGGAGACCCAGTACTTC. This codes for CASSLGAAGVFGETQYF. Drawing the rest from reference TRBV5-4 and TRBJ2-5, the complete variable domain is ETGVTQSPTHLIKTRGQQVTLRCSSQSGHNTVSWYQQALGQGPQFIFQYYREEENGRGNFPPRFSGLQFPNYSSELNVNALELDDSALYLCASSLGAAGVFGETQYFGPGTRLLVL.

CDR3 sequence (DNA): TGTGCCAGTAGTATCTCAGCGGGAGGAACCGGGGAGCTGTTTTTT. Translated, it gives CASSISAGGTGELFF. J is TRBJ2-2 and V is TRBV19, with TRBD2 matching over 9 bases. The trim removed 3 bases at V and 5 bases at J, leaving 4 bases unmatched. CDR1 is LNHDA and CDR2 is SQIVND in the germline V gene (reference sequence). CDR3 length equals 15 residues.

The chain has TRBV24-1 and TRBJ2-1; the match to TRBD1 covers 9 bases. The CDR3 loop spans 16 amino acids. J was trimmed by 6 bases and V by 4 bases; bases with no gene match: 9. Germline loops: CDR1 KGHDR, CDR2 SFDVKD. The CDR3 bases are TGTGCCACCAGTGACCAGGGACAGGGATTTGGCAATGAGCAGTTCTTC. Translated, it gives CATSDQGQGFGNEQFF.

In regard to this clone: Other DNA sequences from this sample encode an identical CDR3 as well. The V gene is TRBV12-3 or TRBV12-4, the J gene TRBJ1-1, with a tentative D call TRBD1 (5 bases). The germline V and J ends were trimmed by 3 bases and 1 base, with 6 bases remaining between them. CDR3 length equals 13 residues. For the CDR3, the DNA is TGTGCCAGCAGTTTTCAGGGGAACACTGAAGCTTTCTTT. Its protein product is CASSFQGNTEAFF.